A selection of T cell receptor beta chains follows, all from one sample in a study of cytomegalovirus exposure and HLA in healthy donors. The data were produced by immunoSEQ multiplex PCR, yet TCRdb's version contains in-frame clones alone and is incomplete. This table holds 100,000 to 130,000 clones, 74% found once. The specimen sequenced was PBMCs. The receptors were sampled from a woman in her forties in good health and CMV-seropositive. CDR3s include the opening cysteine and the closing phenylalanine or tryptophan. The order of the fields is V gene, clone size, D gene, J gene, CDR3 DNA, CDR3 protein. D genes are given only for firm matches. Part of the rows lack a size; the others show once, few, many or a class for expanded clones.

V: TRBV5-4
size: -
D: -
J: TRBJ2-1
DNA: TGTGCCAGCAGCTTAGCACGAAATGAGCAGTTCTTC
CDR3: CASSLARNEQFF

V: TRBV5-1
size: -
D: TRBD2
J: TRBJ2-1
DNA: TGCGCCAGCAACCTCGATAGCGGGGGGGCCTCAGGTGAGCAGTTCTTC
CDR3: CASNLDSGGASGEQFF

V: TRBV5-6
size: -
D: -
J: TRBJ1-1
DNA: TGTGCCAGCAGCCAGGACATGAACACTGAAGCTTTCTTT
CDR3: CASSQDMNTEAFF

V: TRBV5-1
size: -
D: TRBD1
J: TRBJ2-7
DNA: TGCGCCAGCGGATGGGACAGCTACGAGCAGTACTTC
CDR3: CASGWDSYEQYF

V: TRBV6-5
size: few
D: TRBD1
J: TRBJ1-1
DNA: TGTGCCAGCAGCCTACAGGGGGGGACTGAAGCTTTCTTT
CDR3: CASSLQGGTEAFF

V: TRBV2
size: few
D: -
J: TRBJ2-7
DNA: TGTGCCAGCAGTGAACGTCAGGGAATCTACGAGCAGTACTTC
CDR3: CASSERQGIYEQYF

V: TRBV4-1
size: -
D: TRBD1
J: TRBJ2-7
DNA: TGCGCCAGCAGCCTTTCAACCGGGACAGGGAGCTCCTACGAGCAGTACTTC
CDR3: CASSLSTGTGSSYEQYF

V: TRBV9
size: -
D: TRBD2
J: TRBJ2-2
DNA: TGTGCCAGCAGCGCTCTAGCGGGTACGGGCACCGGGGAGCTGTTTTTT
CDR3: CASSALAGTGTGELFF

V: TRBV14
size: -
D: -
J: TRBJ1-6
DNA: TGTGCCAGCAGCCAAGTTGCGCGTAATTCACCCCTCCACTTT
CDR3: CASSQVARNSPLHF

V: TRBV6-5
size: -
D: -
J: TRBJ1-1
DNA: TGTGCCAGCAGTTACTCGAGAGGAGGGGTCGAAGCTTTCTTT
CDR3: CASSYSRGGVEAFF

V: TRBV6-5
size: -
D: -
J: TRBJ2-3
DNA: TGTGCCAGCAAGGAAAGGAGGGATTTCGATACGCAGTATTTT
CDR3: CASKERRDFDTQYF

V: TRBV27
size: once
D: TRBD1
J: TRBJ1-2
DNA: TGTGCCAGCAGTTTAAGGGCAGGGGGTGGCTACACCTTC
CDR3: CASSLRAGGGYTF

V: TRBV6-5
size: -
D: TRBD1
J: TRBJ1-2
DNA: TGTGCCAGCAGCTCGACAGGGGCTTTCTATGGCTACACCTTC
CDR3: CASSSTGAFYGYTF

V: TRBV7-8
size: -
D: -
J: TRBJ1-1
DNA: TGTGCCAGCAGCTTAGGCAGGTCGTCATCTGAAGCTTTCTTT
CDR3: CASSLGRSSSEAFF

V: TRBV30
size: -
D: -
J: TRBJ2-1
DNA: TGTGCCTGGAGCCATGGGAGCAATGAGCAGTTCTTC
CDR3: CAWSHGSNEQFF

V: TRBV9
size: -
D: TRBD1
J: TRBJ2-7
DNA: TGTGCCAGCAGCTGGACAGGGGCGGGGGACGAGCAGTACTTC
CDR3: CASSWTGAGDEQYF